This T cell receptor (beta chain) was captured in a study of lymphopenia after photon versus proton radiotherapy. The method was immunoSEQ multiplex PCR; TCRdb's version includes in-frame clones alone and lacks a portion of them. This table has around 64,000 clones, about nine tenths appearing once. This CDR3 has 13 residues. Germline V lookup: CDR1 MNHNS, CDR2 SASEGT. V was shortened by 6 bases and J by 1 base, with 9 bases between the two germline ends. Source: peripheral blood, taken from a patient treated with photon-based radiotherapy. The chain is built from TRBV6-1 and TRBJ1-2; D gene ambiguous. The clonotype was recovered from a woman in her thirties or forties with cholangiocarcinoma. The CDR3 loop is CASRIGDNYGYTF. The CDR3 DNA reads TGTGCCAGCAGGATAGGAGATAACTATGGCTACACCTTC.